This T cell receptor beta chain came from a study of monozygotic twins with inflammatory bowel disease. Study observations and caveats: Twins with IBD were found to have lower TCRbeta diversity (inverse Simpson) than healthy co-twins. Differing immunosuppressive treatments may have added variability to patient repertoires.

Researchers generated cDNA in eight separate reactions per sample. A 6-nucleotide sample barcode was carried by the UMIs, which template switching added. TCRdb reprocessed the 5' RACE reads; each CDR3 protein has one entry and no DNA is given. The sample data list fewer than 550,000 distinct CDR3 sequences. With respect to this clonotype: The target antigen is unknown.

The CDR3 runs 20 residues. Germline V CDR1 and CDR2: LNHNV, YYDKDF (reference sequence). Sequencing input: blood. V and J are TRBV15 and TRBJ2-3; lacking DNA, the TRBD2 call made by TCRdb goes unchecked. The sequence was collected from a human donor with ulcerative colitis or Crohn's disease, or a healthy co-twin of an affected twin (not recorded which). Here the CDR3 reads CATSRPPGLAGKEQADTQYF.